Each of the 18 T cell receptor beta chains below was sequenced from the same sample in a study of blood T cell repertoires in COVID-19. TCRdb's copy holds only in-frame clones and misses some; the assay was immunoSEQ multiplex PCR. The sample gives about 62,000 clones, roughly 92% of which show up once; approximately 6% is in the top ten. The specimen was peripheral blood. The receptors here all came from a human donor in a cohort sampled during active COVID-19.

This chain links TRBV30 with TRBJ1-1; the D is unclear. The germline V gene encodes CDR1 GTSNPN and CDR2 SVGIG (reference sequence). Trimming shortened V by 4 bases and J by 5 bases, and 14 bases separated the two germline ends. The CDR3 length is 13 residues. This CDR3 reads CAWMGAGRTEAFF. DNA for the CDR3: TGTGCCTGGATGGGAGCAGGAAGAACTGAAGCTTTCTTT.

For the CDR3, the DNA is TGTGCCAGTAGTATAGGACCCGGGGGGAGGCAGCCCCAGCATTTT. Its protein is CASSIGPGGRQPQHF. The chain uses TRBV19 and TRBJ1-5; D possibly corresponds to TRBD1 (5 bases). V shed 1 base and J shed 7 bases, with 14 bases lying between them. This CDR3 is built from 15 residues. The V gene's germline CDR1 is LNHDA and CDR2 SQIVND (reference sequence).

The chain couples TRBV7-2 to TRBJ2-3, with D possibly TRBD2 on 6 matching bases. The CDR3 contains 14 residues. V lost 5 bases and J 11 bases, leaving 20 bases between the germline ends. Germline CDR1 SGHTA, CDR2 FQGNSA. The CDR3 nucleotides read TGTGCCAGCAGCCCAACCGGGGGTGGCCCAAAGCAGTATTTT. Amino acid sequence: CASSPTGGGPKQYF.

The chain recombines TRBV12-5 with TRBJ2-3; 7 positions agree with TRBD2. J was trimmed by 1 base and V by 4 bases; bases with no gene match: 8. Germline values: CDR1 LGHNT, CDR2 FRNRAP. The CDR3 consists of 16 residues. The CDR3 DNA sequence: TGTGCTAGTGGTTCCGGGCTCCGGGAGGGCACAGATACGCAGTATTTT. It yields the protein CASGSGLREGTDTQYF.

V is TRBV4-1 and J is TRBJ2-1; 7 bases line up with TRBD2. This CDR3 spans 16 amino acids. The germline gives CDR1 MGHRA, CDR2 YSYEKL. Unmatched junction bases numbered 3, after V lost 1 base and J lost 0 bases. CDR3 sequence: CASSQGRTSSYNEQFF. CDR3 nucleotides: TGCGCCAGCAGCCAAGGTCGGACTAGCTCCTACAATGAGCAGTTCTTC.

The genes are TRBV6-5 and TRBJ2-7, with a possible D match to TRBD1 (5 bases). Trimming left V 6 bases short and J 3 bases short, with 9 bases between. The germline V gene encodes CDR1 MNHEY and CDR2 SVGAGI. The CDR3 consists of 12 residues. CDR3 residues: CASRHRGYEQYF. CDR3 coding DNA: TGTGCCAGCAGACATAGGGGCTACGAGCAGTACTTC.

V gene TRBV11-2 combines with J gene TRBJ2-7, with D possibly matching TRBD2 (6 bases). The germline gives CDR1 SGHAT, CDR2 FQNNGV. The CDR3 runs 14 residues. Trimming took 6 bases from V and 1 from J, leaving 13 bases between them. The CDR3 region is CASRLGLPSYEQYF. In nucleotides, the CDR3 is TGTGCCAGCAGGTTGGGACTTCCGTCCTACGAGCAGTACTTC.

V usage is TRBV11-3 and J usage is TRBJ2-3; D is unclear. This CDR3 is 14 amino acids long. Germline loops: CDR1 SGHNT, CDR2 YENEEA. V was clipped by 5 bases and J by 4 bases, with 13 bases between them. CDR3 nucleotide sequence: TGTGCCAGCAGCCCACCGGGTTTGGCAGATACGCAGTATTTT. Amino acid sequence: CASSPPGLADTQYF. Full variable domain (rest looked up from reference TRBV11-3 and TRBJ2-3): EAGVVQSPRYKIIEKKQPVAFWCNPISGHNTLYWYLQNLGQGPELLIRYENEEAVDDSQLPKDRFSAERLKGVDSTLKIQPAELGDSAVYLCASSPPGLADTQYFGPGTRLTVL.

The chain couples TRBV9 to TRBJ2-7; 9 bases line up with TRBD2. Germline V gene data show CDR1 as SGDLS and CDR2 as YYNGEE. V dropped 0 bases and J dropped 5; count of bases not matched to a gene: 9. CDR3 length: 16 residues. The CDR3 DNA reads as TGTGCCAGCAGCGTAGAGGGTAGCGGGAGCCGCGACGAGCAGTACTTC. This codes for CASSVEGSGSRDEQYF.

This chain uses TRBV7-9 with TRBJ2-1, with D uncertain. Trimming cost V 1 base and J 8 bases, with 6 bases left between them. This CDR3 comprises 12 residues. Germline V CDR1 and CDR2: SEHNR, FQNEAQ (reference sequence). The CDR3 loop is CASSLVFHEQFF. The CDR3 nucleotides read TGTGCCAGCAGCTTAGTCTTCCATGAGCAGTTCTTC.

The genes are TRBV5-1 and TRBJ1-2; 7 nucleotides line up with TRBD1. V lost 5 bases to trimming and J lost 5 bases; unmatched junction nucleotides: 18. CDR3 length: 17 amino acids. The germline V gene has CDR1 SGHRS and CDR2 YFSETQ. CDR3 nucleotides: TGCGCCAGCAGTTTCGGCAGCGACAGGGCGGGATATTATGGCTACACCTTC. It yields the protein CASSFGSDRAGYYGYTF.

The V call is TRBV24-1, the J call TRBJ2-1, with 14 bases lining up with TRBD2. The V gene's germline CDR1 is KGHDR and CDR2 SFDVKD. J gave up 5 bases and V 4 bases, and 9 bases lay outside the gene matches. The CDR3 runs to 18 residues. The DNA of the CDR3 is TGTGCCACCAGTGACCCCGGGACTAGCGGGGGCCTAGACAATGAGCAGTTCTTC. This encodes CATSDPGTSGGLDNEQFF.

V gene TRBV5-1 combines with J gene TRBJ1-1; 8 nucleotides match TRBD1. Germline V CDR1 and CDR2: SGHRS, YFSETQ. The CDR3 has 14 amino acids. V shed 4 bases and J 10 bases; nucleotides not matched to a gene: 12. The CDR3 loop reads CASSATGQGRGAFF. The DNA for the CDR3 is TGCGCCAGCAGCGCAACCGGACAGGGACGCGGAGCTTTCTTT. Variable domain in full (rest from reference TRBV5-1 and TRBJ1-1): KAGVTQTPRYLIKTRGQQVTLSCSPISGHRSVSWYQQTPGQGLQFLFEYFSETQRNKGNFPGRFSGRQFSNSRSEMNVSTLELGDSALYLCASSATGQGRGAFFGQGTRLTVV.

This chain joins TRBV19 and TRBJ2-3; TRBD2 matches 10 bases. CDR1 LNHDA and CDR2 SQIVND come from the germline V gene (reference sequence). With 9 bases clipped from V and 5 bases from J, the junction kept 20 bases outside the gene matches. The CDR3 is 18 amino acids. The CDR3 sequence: CASKTSAALAGVIDTQYF. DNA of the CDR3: TGTGCCAGCAAAACCTCCGCTGCTCTAGCGGGGGTTATAGATACGCAGTATTTT.

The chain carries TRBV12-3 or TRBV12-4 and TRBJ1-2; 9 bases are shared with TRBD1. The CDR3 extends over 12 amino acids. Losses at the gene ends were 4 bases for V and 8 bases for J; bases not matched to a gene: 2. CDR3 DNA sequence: TGTGCCAGCAGTTGGGGGACAGGGGGCTACACCTTC. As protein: CASSWGTGGYTF.

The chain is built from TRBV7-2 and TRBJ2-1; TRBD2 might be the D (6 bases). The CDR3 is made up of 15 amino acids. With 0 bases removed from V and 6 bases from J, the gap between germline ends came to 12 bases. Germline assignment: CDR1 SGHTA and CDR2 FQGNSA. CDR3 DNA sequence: TGTGCCAGCAGCTTAGCTAGCGGTGGGGTCAATGAGCAGTTCTTC. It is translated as CASSLASGGVNEQFF.

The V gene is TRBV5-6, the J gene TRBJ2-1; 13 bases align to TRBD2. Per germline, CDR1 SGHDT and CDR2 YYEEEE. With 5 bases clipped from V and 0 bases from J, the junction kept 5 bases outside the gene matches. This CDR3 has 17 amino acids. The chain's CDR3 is CASRPTSGGHSYNEQFF. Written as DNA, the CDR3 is TGTGCCAGCAGACCGACTAGCGGGGGGCACTCCTACAATGAGCAGTTCTTC.

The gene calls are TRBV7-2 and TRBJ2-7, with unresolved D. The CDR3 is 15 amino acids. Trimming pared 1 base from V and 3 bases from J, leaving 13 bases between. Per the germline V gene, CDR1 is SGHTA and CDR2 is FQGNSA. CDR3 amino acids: CASSLEARMDYEQYF. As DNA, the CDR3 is TGTGCCAGCAGCTTAGAGGCTAGAATGGACTACGAGCAGTACTTC.